The rows below give T cell receptor beta chains drawn from one sample of a study of cytomegalovirus exposure and HLA in healthy donors. The table came from immunoSEQ multiplex PCR; TCRdb's copy has only in-frame clones and leaves some out. The sample holds hundreds of thousands of clones; around 86% are singletons and the top ten take 0.65% to 0.95%. Material: PBMCs. The receptors shown here come from a woman younger than 30 in good health and CMV-seronegative. The CDR3 runs from the conserved cysteine through the conserved F or W. The D gene is left open where the match is weak. Not every row has a clone size; where given, it reads once, few, many or a size class.

j_gene | len | d_gene | abundance | v_gene | CDR3aa | CDR3nt
TRBJ2-1 | 13 | - | - | TRBV6-6 | CASSYTSYNEQFF | TGTGCCAGCAGTTACACCAGCTACAATGAGCAGTTCTTC
TRBJ1-2 | 14 | TRBD1 | - | TRBV30 | CAWRGTGGYYGYTF | TGTGCCTGGAGGGGGACAGGGGGCTACTATGGCTACACCTTC
TRBJ2-7 | 17 | TRBD2 | - | TRBV4-1 | CASSQRLAGGTSYEQYF | TGCGCCAGCAGCCAGCGGCTAGCGGGAGGAACCTCATACGAGCAGTACTTC
TRBJ2-1 | 19 | TRBD2 | - | TRBV11-2 | CASSFVLAEPQGIYNEQFF | TGTGCCAGCAGCTTTGTCCTAGCGGAACCCCAAGGGATCTACAATGAGCAGTTCTTC
TRBJ2-3 | 15 | TRBD2 | - | TRBV5-1 | CASSPNAGGSDTQYF | TGCGCCAGCAGCCCGAACGCGGGAGGATCAGATACGCAGTATTTT
TRBJ1-2 | 15 | TRBD1 | once | TRBV4-2 | CASSQPGTGGDGYTF | TGTGCCAGCAGCCAACCCGGGACAGGGGGCGATGGCTACACCTTC
TRBJ2-7 | 15 | TRBD1 | - | TRBV7-9 | CASSPRQGVTYEQYF | TGTGCCAGCAGCCCGCGACAGGGGGTGACCTACGAGCAGTACTTC
TRBJ2-7 | 17 | TRBD1 | - | TRBV7-9 | CASSFPTPGTGTYEQYF | TGTGCCAGCAGCTTTCCGACCCCCGGGACAGGAACATACGAGCAGTACTTC
TRBJ1-5 | 14 | - | - | TRBV10-1 | CASRPGRSNQPQHF | TGCGCCAGCAGACCGGGAAGAAGCAATCAGCCCCAGCATTTT
TRBJ2-3 | 14 | - | - | TRBV25-1 | CASSRLGAGDTQYF | TGTGCCAGCAGCAGACTAGGGGCCGGAGATACGCAGTATTTT
TRBJ2-3 | 15 | TRBD2 | - | TRBV29-1 | CSEYRTSGATDTQYF | TGCAGCGAGTATCGGACTAGCGGAGCCACAGATACGCAGTATTTT
TRBJ2-7 | 14 | - | once | TRBV7-9 | CASSLDSGKYEQYF | TGTGCCAGCAGCTTAGATTCAGGGAAATACGAGCAGTACTTC
TRBJ2-1 | 18 | TRBD2 | once | TRBV27 | CASSHRTSGRTGHNEQFF | TGTGCCAGCAGCCACCGGACTAGCGGGAGAACTGGCCACAATGAGCAGTTCTTC
TRBJ2-1 | 16 | TRBD2 | - | TRBV5-8 | CASSLMLLAGVNEQFF | TGTGCCAGCAGCTTGATGTTACTAGCGGGGGTAAATGAGCAGTTCTTC
TRBJ2-7 | 14 | TRBD1 | few | TRBV25-1 | CASSTDQGAGEQYF | TGTGCCAGCAGTACCGATCAGGGGGCAGGGGAGCAGTACTTC
TRBJ2-1 | 13 | - | - | TRBV7-3 | CASSPPGVTEQFF | TGTGCCAGCAGCCCGCCAGGGGTAACTGAGCAGTTCTTC
TRBJ1-1 | 14 | TRBD1 | - | TRBV15 | CATAAGQQNTEAFF | TGTGCCACGGCCGCGGGACAGCAGAACACTGAAGCTTTCTTT
TRBJ2-1 | 12 | TRBD1 | - | TRBV18 | CASSPFGQGQIF | TGTGCCAGCTCACCATTCGGGCAGGGACAGATCTTC
TRBJ1-5 | 11 | - | - | TRBV10-1 | CASSPPQPQHF | TGCGCCAGCAGTCCTCCTCAGCCCCAGCATTTT
TRBJ1-4 | 15 | - | - | TRBV6-6 | CASSYSSGGDEKLFF | TGTGCCAGCAGTTACTCGAGCGGGGGGGACGAAAAACTGTTTTTT
TRBJ1-1 | 13 | TRBD1 | once | TRBV28 | CASATGGSTEAFF | TGTGCCAGTGCGACAGGGGGGAGCACTGAAGCTTTCTTT
TRBJ1-6 | 14 | TRBD1 | - | TRBV6-1 | CAISEDREVSPLHF | TGTGCCATCAGTGAGGACAGGGAAGTCTCACCCCTCCACTTT
TRBJ2-1 | 14 | TRBD2 | - | TRBV30 | CALAGGYGVNEQFF | TGTGCCCTAGCGGGAGGGTACGGGGTAAATGAGCAGTTCTTC
TRBJ1-1 | 12 | TRBD1 | - | TRBV27 | CASSPGGTKAFF | TGTGCCAGCAGTCCAGGGGGGACCAAGGCTTTCTTT
TRBJ1-2 | 15 | TRBD1 | - | TRBV2 | CASSEARAGGDGYTF | TGTGCCAGCAGTGAAGCGCGAGCAGGGGGCGATGGCTACACCTTC
TRBJ2-1 | 14 | TRBD1 | - | TRBV7-2 | CASSQDRGRNEQFF | TGTGCCAGCAGCCAGGACAGGGGGCGAAATGAGCAGTTCTTC
TRBJ2-7 | 15 | - | - | TRBV5-1 | CASSFGSSKSYEQYF | TGCGCCAGCAGCTTCGGGTCCTCGAAGTCCTACGAGCAGTACTTC
TRBJ1-5 | 15 | - | - | TRBV6-1 | CASRSGVFSNQPQHF | TGTGCCAGCAGATCAGGGGTATTCAGCAATCAGCCCCAGCATTTT
TRBJ1-3 | 16 | TRBD1 | - | TRBV11-2 | CASSMTGTGVRNTIYF | TGTGCCAGCAGCATGACCGGGACAGGAGTTAGAAACACCATATATTTT
TRBJ2-2 | 13 | - | - | TRBV10-3 | CAINLGGTGELFF | TGTGCCATTAACCTCGGGGGCACCGGGGAGCTGTTTTTT